The source of this T cell receptor (beta chain) is a study of cytomegalovirus exposure and HLA in healthy donors. This CDR3 region has 15 residues. Germline V gene lookup returns CDR1 SGDLS and CDR2 YYNGEE. Trimming removed 3 bases from V and 2 bases from J; junction bases left unmatched: 6. It was with 60 Vbeta and 13 Jbeta primers that the PCR ran. Repertoires were generated with immunoSEQ multiplex PCR, while TCRdb's copy carries only in-frame clones and drops some. This sample has some 140,000 clones, with roughly three quarters found just once. V and J are TRBV9 and TRBJ2-7, with 9 bases identical to TRBD1. The clonotype was recovered from a man in his thirties or forties in good health and CMV-seronegative. The sequencing sample was made of PBMCs. The CDR3: CASSAAGTGTYEQYF. As DNA, the CDR3 is TGTGCCAGCAGCGCGGCCGGGACAGGGACCTACGAGCAGTACTTC.